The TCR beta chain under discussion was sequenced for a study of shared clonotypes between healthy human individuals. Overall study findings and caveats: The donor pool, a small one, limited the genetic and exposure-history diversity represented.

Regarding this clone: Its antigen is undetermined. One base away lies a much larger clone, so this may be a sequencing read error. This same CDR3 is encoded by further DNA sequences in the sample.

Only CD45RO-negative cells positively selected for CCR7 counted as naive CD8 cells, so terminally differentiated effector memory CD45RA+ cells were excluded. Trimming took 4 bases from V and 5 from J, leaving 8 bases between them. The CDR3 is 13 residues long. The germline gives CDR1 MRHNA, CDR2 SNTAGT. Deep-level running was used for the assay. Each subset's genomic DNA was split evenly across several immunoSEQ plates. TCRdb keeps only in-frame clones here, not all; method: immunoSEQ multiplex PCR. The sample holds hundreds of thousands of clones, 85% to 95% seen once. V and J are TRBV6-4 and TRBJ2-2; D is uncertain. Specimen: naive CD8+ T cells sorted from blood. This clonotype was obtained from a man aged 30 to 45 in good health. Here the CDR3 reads CASSVSNTGELFF. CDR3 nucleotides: TGTGCCAGCAGTGTGAGCAATACCGGGGAGCTGTTTTTT.